The T cell receptor (beta chain) under discussion was sequenced for a study of type 1 and type 2 diabetes patients. Turning to the study itself: T cells were magnetically sorted from PBMCs as CD4+ or CD8+ subsets. Across the study, some 20 million paired-end reads were produced. The study's findings and limits: Age and gender were not matched between study groups.

Genomic DNA was the PCR template. A primer set of 30 forward and 13 reverse primers amplified the CDR3. A single record per CDR3 protein comes from TCRdb applying MiXCR to the multiplex PCR reads. This table holds under 300,000 distinct CDR3 sequences, around 50% found once. The CDR3 is made up of 10 amino acids. Germline CDR1 SNHLY, CDR2 FYNNEI. Deletions cut 8 bases from V and 2 bases from J, with 3 bases between. Anyone with other autoimmune disease or infection in the prior four weeks was excluded. In this sample, this clonotype turned up many times. Its matching antigen is unknown. The sequence came from a man aged 18 to 29 with type 2 diabetes. The J gene is TRBJ2-5, the V gene TRBV2; no reliable D call. The specimen was peripheral blood mononuclear cells (PBMCs). The CDR3 spells CASGQETQYF. CDR3 in DNA: TGTGCCAGCGGGCAAGAGACCCAGTACTTC.